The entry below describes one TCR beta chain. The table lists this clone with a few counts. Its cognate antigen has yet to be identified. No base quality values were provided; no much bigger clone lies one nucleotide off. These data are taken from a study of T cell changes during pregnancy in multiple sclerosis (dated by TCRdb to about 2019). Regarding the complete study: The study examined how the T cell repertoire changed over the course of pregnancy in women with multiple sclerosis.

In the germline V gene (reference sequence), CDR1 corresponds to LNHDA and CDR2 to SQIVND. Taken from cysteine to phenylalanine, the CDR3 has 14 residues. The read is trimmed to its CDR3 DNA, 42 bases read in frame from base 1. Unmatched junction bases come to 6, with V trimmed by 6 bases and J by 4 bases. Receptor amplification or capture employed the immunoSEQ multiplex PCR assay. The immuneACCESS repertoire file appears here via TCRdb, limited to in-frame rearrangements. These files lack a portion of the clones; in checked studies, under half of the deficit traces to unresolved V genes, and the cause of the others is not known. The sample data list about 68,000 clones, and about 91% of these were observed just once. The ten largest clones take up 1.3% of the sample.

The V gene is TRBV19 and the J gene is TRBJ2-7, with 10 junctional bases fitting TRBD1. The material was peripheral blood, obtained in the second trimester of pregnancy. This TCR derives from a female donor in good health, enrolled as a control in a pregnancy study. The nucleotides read TGTGCCAGTAGCTACGGGACAGGGGATTACGAGCAGTACTTC. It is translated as CASSYGTGDYEQYF. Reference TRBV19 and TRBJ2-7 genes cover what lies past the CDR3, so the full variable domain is DGGITQSPKYLFRKEGQNVTLSCEQNLNHDAMYWYRQDPGQGLRLIYYSQIVNDFQKGDIAEGYSVSREKKESFPLTVTSAQKNPTAFYLCASSYGTGDYEQYFGPGTRLTVT.